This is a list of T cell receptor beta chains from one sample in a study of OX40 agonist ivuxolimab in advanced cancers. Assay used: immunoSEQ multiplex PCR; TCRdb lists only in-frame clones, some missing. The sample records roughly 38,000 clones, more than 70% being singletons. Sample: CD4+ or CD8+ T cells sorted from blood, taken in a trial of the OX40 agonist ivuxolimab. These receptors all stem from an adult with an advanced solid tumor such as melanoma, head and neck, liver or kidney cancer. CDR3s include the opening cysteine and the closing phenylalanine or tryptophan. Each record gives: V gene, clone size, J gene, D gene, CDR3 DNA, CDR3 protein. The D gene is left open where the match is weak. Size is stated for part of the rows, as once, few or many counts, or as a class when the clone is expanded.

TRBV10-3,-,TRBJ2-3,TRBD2,TGTGCCATCAGGCCGGGGTTCGGGGGGGATACGCAGTATTTT,CAIRPGFGGDTQYF
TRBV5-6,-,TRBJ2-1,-,TGTGCCAGCAGCTCCTGGGAGTTCTTGGGTTGGTACAATGAGCAGTTCTTC,CASSSWEFLGWYNEQFF
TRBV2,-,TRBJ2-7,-,TGTGCCAGCCGAATACAGGGCACCTACGAGCAGTACTTC,CASRIQGTYEQYF
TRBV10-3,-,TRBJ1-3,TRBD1,TGTGCCATCAGTGAGTTAGGACAGGTCGCTCGCTCTGGAAACACCATATATTTT,CAISELGQVARSGNTIYF
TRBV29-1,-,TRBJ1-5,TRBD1,TGCAGCGTGAGGGGGCCCAATCAGCCCCAGCATTTT,CSVRGPNQPQHF
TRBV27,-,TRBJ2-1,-,TGTGCCAGCAGTTTCATTTTAGGGAGCTCCTACAATGAGCAGTTCTTC,CASSFILGSSYNEQFF
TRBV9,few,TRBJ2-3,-,TGTGCCAGCAGTAGAGGAAACACAGATACGCAGTATTTT,CASSRGNTDTQYF
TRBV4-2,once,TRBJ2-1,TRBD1,TGTGCCAGCAGCCAAGTGGTCGACGGGACAGGATTATTCAATGAGCAGTTCTTC,CASSQVVDGTGLFNEQFF
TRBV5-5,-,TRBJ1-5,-,TGTGCCAGCAGCTCCCCAGGCAATCAGCCCCAGCATTTT,CASSSPGNQPQHF
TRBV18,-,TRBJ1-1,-,TGTGCCAGCTCACCTCGGACGGACAACACTGAAGCTTTCTTT,CASSPRTDNTEAFF
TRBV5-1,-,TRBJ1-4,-,TGCGCCAGCAGCTCCTCTGGCAGGGCAGAAAAACTGTTTTTT,CASSSSGRAEKLFF
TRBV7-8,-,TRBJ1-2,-,TGTGCCAGCAGCCCGCTGAAAGGATTTGGCTACACCTTC,CASSPLKGFGYTF
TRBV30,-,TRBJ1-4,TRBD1,TGTGCCTGGAGTGTCCCGGGACAGGGGTATGAAAAACTGTTTTTT,CAWSVPGQGYEKLFF
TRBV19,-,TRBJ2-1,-,TGTGCCAGTATGGGCCTAGGGACGGCTTACAATGAGCAGTTCTTC,CASMGLGTAYNEQFF
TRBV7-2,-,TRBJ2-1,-,TGTGCCAGCAGCTTAGTGCCCTGGGCAAATGAGCAGTTCTTC,CASSLVPWANEQFF
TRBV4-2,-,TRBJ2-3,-,TGTGCCAGCAGCCAAAGACTAACTAGCACAGATACGCAGTATTTT,CASSQRLTSTDTQYF
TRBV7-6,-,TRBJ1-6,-,TGTGCCAGCAGCCGTGGGACGGCCTATAATTCACCCCTCCACTTT,CASSRGTAYNSPLHF